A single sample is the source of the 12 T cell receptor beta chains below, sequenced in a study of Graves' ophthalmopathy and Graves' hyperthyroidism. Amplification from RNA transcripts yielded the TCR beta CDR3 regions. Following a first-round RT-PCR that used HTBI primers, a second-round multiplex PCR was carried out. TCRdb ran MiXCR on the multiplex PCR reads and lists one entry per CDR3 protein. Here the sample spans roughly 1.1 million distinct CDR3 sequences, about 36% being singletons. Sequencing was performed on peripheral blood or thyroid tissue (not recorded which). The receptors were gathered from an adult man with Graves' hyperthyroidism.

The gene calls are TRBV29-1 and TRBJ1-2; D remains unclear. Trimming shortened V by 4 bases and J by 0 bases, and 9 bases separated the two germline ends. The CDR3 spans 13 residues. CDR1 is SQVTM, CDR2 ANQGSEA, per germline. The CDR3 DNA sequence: TGCAGCGTTGGTACAAGGGCTAACTATGGCTACACCTTC. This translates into CSVGTRANYGYTF. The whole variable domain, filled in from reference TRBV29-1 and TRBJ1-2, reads SAVISQKPSRDICQRGTSLTIQCQVDSQVTMMFWYRQQPGQSLTLIATANQGSEATYESGFVIDKFPISRPNLTFSTLTVSNMSPEDSSIYLCSVGTRANYGYTFGSGTRLTVV.

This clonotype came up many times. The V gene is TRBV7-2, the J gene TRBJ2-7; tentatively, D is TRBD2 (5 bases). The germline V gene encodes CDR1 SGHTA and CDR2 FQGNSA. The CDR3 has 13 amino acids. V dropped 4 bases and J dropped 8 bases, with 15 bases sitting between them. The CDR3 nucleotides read TGTGCCAGCAGCTCACATCGGGGTAACAAGCAGTACTTC. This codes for CASSSHRGNKQYF.

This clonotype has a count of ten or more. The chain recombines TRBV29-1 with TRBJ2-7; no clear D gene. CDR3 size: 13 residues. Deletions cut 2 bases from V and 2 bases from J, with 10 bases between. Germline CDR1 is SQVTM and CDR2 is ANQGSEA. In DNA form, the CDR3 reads TGCAGCGTTGAAACCGAGATCGCCTACGAGCAGTACTTC. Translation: CSVETEIAYEQYF.

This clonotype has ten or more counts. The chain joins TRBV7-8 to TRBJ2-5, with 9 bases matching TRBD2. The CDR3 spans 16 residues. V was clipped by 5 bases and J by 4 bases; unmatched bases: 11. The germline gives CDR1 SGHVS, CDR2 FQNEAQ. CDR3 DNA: TGTGCCAGCAGCACTCGAGCGGGAGGAGGGGGAGAGACCCAGTACTTC. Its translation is CASSTRAGGGGETQYF.

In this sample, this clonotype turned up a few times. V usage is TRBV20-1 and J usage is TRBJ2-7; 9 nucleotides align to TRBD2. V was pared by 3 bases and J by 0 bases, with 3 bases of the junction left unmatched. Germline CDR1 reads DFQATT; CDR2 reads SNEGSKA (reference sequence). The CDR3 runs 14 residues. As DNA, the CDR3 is TGCAGTGCTAGTAGCGGGAGTGACTCCTACGAGCAGTACTTC. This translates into CSASSGSDSYEQYF.

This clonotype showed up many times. CDR3 sequence reads: CASGLTASREKLFF. The DNA for the CDR3 is TGCGCCAGCGGCCTCACGGCCTCCCGCGAAAAACTGTTTTTT. The chain uses TRBV5-1 and TRBJ1-4; D not resolved. The germline V gene has CDR1 SGHRS and CDR2 YFSETQ. The V and J ends lost 7 bases and 8 bases respectively, with 18 bases between them. The CDR3 extends over 14 amino acids.

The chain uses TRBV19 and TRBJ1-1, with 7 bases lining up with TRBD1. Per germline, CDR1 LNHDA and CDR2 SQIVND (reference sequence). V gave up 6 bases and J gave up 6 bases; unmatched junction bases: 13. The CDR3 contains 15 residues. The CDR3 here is CASSSRTTGLAEAFF. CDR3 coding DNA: TGTGCCAGTAGCAGCCGTACGACAGGGCTCGCTGAAGCTTTCTTT.

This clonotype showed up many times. The CDR3 sequence: CASSLRAGNTEAFF. DNA for the CDR3: TGCGCCAGCAGCTTGCGGGCAGGAAACACTGAAGCTTTCTTT. The genes are TRBV5-1 and TRBJ1-1; D gene unclear. V was cut by 1 base and J by 2 bases, with 9 bases left in between. Germline V gives CDR1 SGHRS, CDR2 YFSETQ. The CDR3 has 14 residues.

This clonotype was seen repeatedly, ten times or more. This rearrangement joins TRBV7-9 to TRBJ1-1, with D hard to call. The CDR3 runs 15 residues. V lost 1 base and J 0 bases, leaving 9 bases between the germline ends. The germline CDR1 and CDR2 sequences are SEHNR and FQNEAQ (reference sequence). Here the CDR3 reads CASSLGSTLNTEAFF. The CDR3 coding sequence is TGTGCCAGCAGCTTAGGGTCCACATTGAACACTGAAGCTTTCTTT.

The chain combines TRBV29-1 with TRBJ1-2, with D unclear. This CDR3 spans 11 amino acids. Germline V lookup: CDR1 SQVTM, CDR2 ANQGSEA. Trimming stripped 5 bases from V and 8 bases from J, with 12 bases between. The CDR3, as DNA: TGCAGCGTTAGGGCAGTCTTAGGCTACACCTTC. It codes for CSVRAVLGYTF.

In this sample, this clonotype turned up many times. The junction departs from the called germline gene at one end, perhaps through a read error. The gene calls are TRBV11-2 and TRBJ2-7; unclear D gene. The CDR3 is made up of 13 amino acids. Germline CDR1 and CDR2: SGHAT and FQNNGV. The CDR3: CASSPTPSYEQYF. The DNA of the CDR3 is TGCGCCAGCAGCCCGACACCTTCCTACGAGCAGTACTTC.

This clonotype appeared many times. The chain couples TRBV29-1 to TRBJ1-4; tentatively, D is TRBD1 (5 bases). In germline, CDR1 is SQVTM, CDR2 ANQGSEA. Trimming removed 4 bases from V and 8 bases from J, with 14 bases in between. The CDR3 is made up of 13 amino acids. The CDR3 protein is CSVVGTGGEKLFF. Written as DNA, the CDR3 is TGCAGCGTTGTTGGAACAGGTGGAGAAAAACTGTTTTTT.